What follows are 27 T cell receptor beta chains derived from one specimen sequenced in a study of blood T cell repertoires in COVID-19. Profiled with immunoSEQ multiplex PCR; TCRdb holds only in-frame clones, not every one. The sample gives approximately 310,000 clones, more than 70% of which show up once; around 8% is in the top ten. The source material was peripheral blood. These receptors were taken from a woman aged 45-65 years who had recovered from COVID-19.

This clone showed up just once. The chain has TRBV4-1 and TRBJ2-5; D remains unclear. Trimming cost V 4 bases and J 2 bases, with 8 bases left between them. The germline V gene has CDR1 MGHRA and CDR2 YSYEKL. The CDR3 spans 13 residues. The CDR3 DNA reads as TGCGCCAGCAGCCTCCAGGTTCAAGAGACCCAGTACTTC. Protein: CASSLQVQETQYF.

The chain is built from TRBV4-3 and TRBJ2-7; TRBD1 is a possible D gene (6 bases). V dropped 0 bases and J dropped 5 bases, with 17 bases sitting between them. CDR3 size: 16 residues. Germline V gives CDR1 LGHNA, CDR2 YSLEER. CDR3 protein: CASSQDPPGQGNEQYF. The CDR3 bases are TGCGCCAGCAGCCAAGATCCCCCCGGGCAGGGGAACGAGCAGTACTTC.

The chain uses TRBV7-8 and TRBJ2-7, with a weak D call TRBD1 (5 bases). The length of the CDR3 is 13 residues. Germline values: CDR1 SGHVS, CDR2 FQNEAQ. The ends were cut back, 5 bases at V and 2 bases at J, with 10 bases in the middle. CDR3 DNA: TGTGCCAGCAGCGCAGACAGAACCTACGAGCAGTACTTC. This sequence encodes CASSADRTYEQYF.

The gene calls are TRBV7-2 and TRBJ2-2, with D perhaps TRBD1 (5 bases). The CDR3 length is 14 residues. Germline CDR1 is SGHTA and CDR2 is FQGNSA. The V end lost 6 bases, the J end lost 3 bases, and 11 bases lay between the germline ends. DNA for the CDR3: TGTGCCAGCAGATATCAGGGTTACACCGGGGAGCTGTTTTTT. This translates into CASRYQGYTGELFF.

The CDR3 spells CATSRSPGTSGLQQFF. The CDR3 DNA reads TGTGCCACCAGCAGATCCCCCGGGACTAGCGGTCTCCAGCAGTTCTTC. The chain recombines TRBV15 with TRBJ2-1, with 11 bases identical to TRBD2. J was trimmed by 11 bases and V by 2 bases; bases with no gene match: 11. This CDR3 is 16 amino acids long. Germline V gene data show CDR1 as LNHNV and CDR2 as YYDKDF (reference sequence).

This chain joins TRBV28 and TRBJ2-7, with TRBD2 as a possible D gene (7 bases). Germline CDR1 reads MDHEN; CDR2 reads SYDVKM. V was clipped by 6 bases and J by 3 bases, with 18 bases between them. This CDR3 spans 15 amino acids. CDR3 sequence: CASRRGEGYFYEQYF. In DNA form, the CDR3 reads TGTGCCAGCAGGAGGGGGGAGGGCTACTTCTACGAGCAGTACTTC.

This chain links TRBV11-3 with TRBJ2-2, with 10 bases fitting TRBD2. CDR3 size: 16 residues. CDR1 SGHNT and CDR2 YENEEA come from the germline V gene. Trimming removed 5 bases from V and 2 bases from J; junction bases left unmatched: 5. Here the CDR3 reads CASSAGTSANTGELFF. In DNA, the CDR3 is TGTGCCAGCAGCGCTGGGACTAGCGCCAACACCGGGGAGCTGTTTTTT.

This CDR3 is CASRGQPDYEQYF. DNA for the CDR3: TGTGCCAGCAGGGGACAGCCAGACTACGAGCAGTACTTC. The chain uses TRBV28 and TRBJ2-7; TRBD1 matches at 7 bases. Trimming cost V 6 bases and J 3 bases; bases outside gene matches: 5. CDR3 length: 13 amino acids. Germline CDR1 and CDR2: MDHEN and SYDVKM.

The chain recombines TRBV7-2 with TRBJ2-7, with a tentative D call TRBD2 (6 bases). V lost 2 bases, J lost 6 bases, and 17 bases lay in between. The CDR3 sequence is 15 residues long. The germline V gene encodes CDR1 SGHTA and CDR2 FQGNSA. The CDR3 is CASSLYPVTGVEQYF. In DNA, the CDR3 is TGTGCCAGCAGCTTATATCCAGTCACGGGGGTCGAGCAGTACTTC.

In this sample, this clone turned up once. The chain joins TRBV5-6 to TRBJ1-2; 8 bases are shared with TRBD1. Germline CDR1 reads SGHDT; CDR2 reads YYEEEE. This CDR3 spans 13 amino acids. The V segment lost 3 bases and the J segment 8 bases; nucleotides outside the gene matches: 6. CDR3 DNA: TGTGCCAGCAGCTGGACAGGGTCGGGCGGCTACACCTTC. This encodes CASSWTGSGGYTF.

V usage is TRBV5-4 and J usage is TRBJ1-2, with 8 bases aligning to TRBD1. Germline lookup yields CDR1 SGHNT and CDR2 YYREEE (reference sequence). The CDR3 covers 15 residues. With 5 bases clipped from V and 6 bases from J, the junction kept 12 bases outside the gene matches. CDR3 sequence (DNA): TGTGCCAGCAGACAGGGGACAGGAGATTTTCATGGCTACACCTTC. Translating gives CASRQGTGDFHGYTF.

The J gene is TRBJ2-7, the V gene TRBV4-1, with 10 bases lining up with TRBD1. Trimming at V came to 2 bases and at J to 3 bases, leaving 4 bases not matched to a gene. Germline CDR1 is MGHRA and CDR2 is YSYEKL. The length of the CDR3 is 15 residues. The CDR3 reads CASSQRTGGDYEQYF. CDR3 nucleotide sequence: TGCGCCAGCAGCCAAAGGACAGGGGGGGACTACGAGCAGTACTTC.

The genes are TRBV6-2 or TRBV6-3 and TRBJ2-7; 8 bases map to TRBD1. V was pared by 0 bases and J by 3 bases, with 7 bases of the junction left unmatched. The germline V gene encodes CDR1 MNHEY and CDR2 SVGEGT. The CDR3 has 16 amino acids. Here the CDR3 reads CASSYSPGQVNYEQYF. For the CDR3, the DNA is TGTGCCAGCAGTTACTCACCGGGACAGGTAAACTACGAGCAGTACTTC.

The chain recombines TRBV29-1 with TRBJ2-1, with 12 bases matching TRBD2. The trim removed 3 bases at V and 13 bases at J, leaving 4 bases unmatched. CDR1 SQVTM and CDR2 ANQGSEA come from the germline V gene. The CDR3 runs to 12 residues. The chain's CDR3 is CSVDLAGGIQFF. DNA for the CDR3: TGCAGCGTTGATCTAGCGGGGGGGATACAGTTCTTC.

Here the CDR3 DNA reads TGTGCCAGCAGTTTTCGGATGGAAGTCGGCGGTGTCTCACCCCTCCACTTT. Amino acids: CASSFRMEVGGVSPLHF. The V and J genes are TRBV27 and TRBJ1-6; D gene uncertain. V was clipped by 3 bases and J by 10 bases, with 22 bases between them. Germline-derived CDR1 and CDR2 are MNHEY and SMNVEV (reference sequence). This CDR3 has 17 residues.

V is TRBV28 and J is TRBJ2-1; 7 positions agree with TRBD2. Losses at the gene ends were 6 bases for V and 5 bases for J; bases not matched to a gene: 13. Germline V gene data show CDR1 as MDHEN and CDR2 as SYDVKM. The CDR3 length is 16 residues. CDR3 residues: CASSPNTRLADNEQFF. DNA of the CDR3: TGTGCCAGCAGCCCGAATACTAGGCTAGCGGACAATGAGCAGTTCTTC.

This rearrangement joins TRBV7-3 to TRBJ2-3; D is uncertain. Trimming removed 5 bases at V and 5 bases at J, with 8 bases between. The CDR3 extends over 12 amino acids. Germline V gene data show CDR1 as SGHTA and CDR2 as FQGTGA. CDR3 amino acids: CASSPGGDTQYF. CDR3 sequence (DNA): TGTGCCAGCAGCCCCGGTGGAGATACGCAGTATTTT.

Regarding this clone: Other DNA sequences in the sample encode the same CDR3. The chain recombines TRBV28 with TRBJ2-7, with D perhaps TRBD2 (5 bases). Germline CDR1 MDHEN, CDR2 SYDVKM. The CDR3 sequence is 11 residues long. Trimming took 5 bases from V and 3 from J, leaving 5 bases between them. This CDR3 is CASSRGYEQYF. The CDR3 DNA is TGTGCCAGCAGTCGGGGCTACGAGCAGTACTTC.

CDR3 sequence reads: CASSLVGGLYAYGYTF. CDR3 in DNA: TGTGCCAGCAGCTTAGTGGGGGGGTTGTACGCCTATGGCTACACCTTC. The rearrangement links TRBV7-8 to TRBJ1-2, with D perhaps matching TRBD1 (5 bases). Germline loops: CDR1 SGHVS, CDR2 FQNEAQ. Trimming took off 1 base at V and 4 bases at J, with 16 bases between the two ends. This CDR3 is 16 amino acids long.

This clone was found a few times. This chain connects TRBV11-2 to TRBJ2-1; 11 bases are shared with TRBD2. Per the germline V gene, CDR1 is SGHAT and CDR2 is FQNNGV. J gave up 6 bases and V 5 bases, and 15 bases lay outside the gene matches. This CDR3 has 18 amino acids. The CDR3 DNA reads TGTGCCAGCAGCCCTAGGAGCGCACTAGCGGGAGTTTCCAATGAGCAGTTCTTC. This translates into CASSPRSALAGVSNEQFF.

The gene calls are TRBV5-5 and TRBJ1-5; 7 nucleotides agree with TRBD1. The CDR3 totals 15 residues. The junction had 9 bases not matched to a gene; V was cut back by 4 bases and J by 5 bases. CDR1 is SGHKS, CDR2 YYEKEE, per germline (reference sequence). CDR3 in DNA: TGTGCCAGCAGCCGGACAGGCCGGACGGATCAGCCCCAGCATTTT. Translated: CASSRTGRTDQPQHF.

V gene TRBV5-4 combines with J gene TRBJ2-7, with 10 bases matching TRBD1. The CDR3 has 18 amino acids. Germline lookup yields CDR1 SGHNT and CDR2 YYREEE (reference sequence). Trimming cost V 4 bases and J 3 bases; bases outside gene matches: 16. CDR3 amino acids: CASSTHSGQGTTLYEQYF. CDR3 nucleotides: TGTGCCAGCAGCACCCACTCGGGACAGGGGACTACCCTCTACGAGCAGTACTTC.

The DNA of the CDR3 is TGTGCCAGCAGCAGAACAGATACGCAGTATTTT. Its translation is CASSRTDTQYF. The chain is built from TRBV28 and TRBJ2-3; unclear D gene. Trimming removed 6 bases from V and 3 bases from J, with 4 bases in between. The CDR3 extends over 11 amino acids. CDR1 MDHEN and CDR2 SYDVKM come from the germline V gene.

The genes are TRBV2 and TRBJ2-3; 10 bases agree with TRBD1. CDR3 size: 18 residues. Per germline, CDR1 SNHLY and CDR2 FYNNEI. V lost 2 bases, J lost 6 bases, and 14 bases stayed unmatched. CDR3 sequence reads: CASSEWSRDRGPRDTQYF. The CDR3, as DNA: TGTGCCAGCAGTGAATGGTCCCGGGACAGGGGTCCCAGGGATACGCAGTATTTT.

Only one count was recorded for this clone. V gene TRBV4-2 combines with J gene TRBJ2-3; D remains unclear. Trimming removed 0 bases at V and 0 bases at J, with 4 bases between. The germline V gene encodes CDR1 LGHNA and CDR2 YNFKEQ. The CDR3 sequence is 14 residues long. The DNA of the CDR3 is TGTGCCAGCAGCCAAGATCCTAGCACAGATACGCAGTATTTT. Its translation is CASSQDPSTDTQYF.

This clone came up once. V gene TRBV6-2 or TRBV6-3 combines with J gene TRBJ1-5; D possibly corresponds to TRBD1 (5 bases). This CDR3 is built from 16 residues. Trimming shortened V by 2 bases and J by 2 bases, and 13 bases separated the two germline ends. Germline CDR1 is MNHEY and CDR2 is SVGEGT. The CDR3 DNA sequence: TGTGCCAGCAGTTACCTGGGGGGGTTGGGCAATCAGCCCCAGCATTTT. The encoded protein is CASSYLGGLGNQPQHF.

V and J are TRBV4-3 and TRBJ1-2; the D gene is possibly TRBD1 (5 bases). CDR1 LGHNA and CDR2 YSLEER come from the germline V gene. The CDR3 is 15 residues long. Trimming shortened V by 0 bases and J by 6 bases, and 14 bases separated the two germline ends. This chain's CDR3 is CASSQEFAGFNGYTF. CDR3 sequence (DNA): TGCGCCAGCAGCCAAGAGTTCGCAGGGTTCAATGGCTACACCTTC.